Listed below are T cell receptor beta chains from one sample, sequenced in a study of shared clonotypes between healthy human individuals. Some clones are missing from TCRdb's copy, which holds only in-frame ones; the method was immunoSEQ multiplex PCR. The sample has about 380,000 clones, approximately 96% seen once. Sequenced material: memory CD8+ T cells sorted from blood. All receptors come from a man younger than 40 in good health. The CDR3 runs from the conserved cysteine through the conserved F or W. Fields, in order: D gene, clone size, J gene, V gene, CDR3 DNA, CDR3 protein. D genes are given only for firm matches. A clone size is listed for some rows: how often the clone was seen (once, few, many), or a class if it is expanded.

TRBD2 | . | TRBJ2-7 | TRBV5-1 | TGCGCCAGCAGCTTGGGACTGACTAGCGGGACCTACGAGCAGTACTTC | CASSLGLTSGTYEQYF
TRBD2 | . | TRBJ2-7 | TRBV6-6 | TGTGCCAGCAGTCTCGTAGCGGGGACCTACGAGCAGTACTTC | CASSLVAGTYEQYF
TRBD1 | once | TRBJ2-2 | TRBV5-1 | TGCGCCAGCGGGACAGGGGGGACCGGGGAGCTGTTTTTT | CASGTGGTGELFF
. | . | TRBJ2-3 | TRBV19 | TGTGCCAGTAGTAGATCGACAGCCAATACGCAGTATTTT | CASSRSTANTQYF
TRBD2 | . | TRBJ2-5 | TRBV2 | TGTGCCAGCAGTGAGGGGACTAGTGGACCTCAAGAGACCCAGTACTTC | CASSEGTSGPQETQYF
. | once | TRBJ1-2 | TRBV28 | TGTGCCAGCACCCCCCTCCTCTCTAACTATGGCTACACCTTC | CASTPLLSNYGYTF
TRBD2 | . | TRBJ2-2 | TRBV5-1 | TGCGCCAGCAGCTTGCTAGCGGGAGGTGTCACCGGGGAGCTGTTTTTT | CASSLLAGGVTGELFF
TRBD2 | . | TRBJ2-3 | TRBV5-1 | TGCGCCAGCAGCTTACCCGGCGGGAGTGGCACAGATACGCAGTATTTT | CASSLPGGSGTDTQYF
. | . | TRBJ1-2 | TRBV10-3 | TGTGCCATCAGTGCGGAACTGCTCTATGGCTACACCTTC | CAISAELLYGYTF
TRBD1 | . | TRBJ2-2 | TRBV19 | TGTGCCAGCTCACAGGGGTCGTACACCGGGGAGCTGTTTTTT | CASSQGSYTGELFF
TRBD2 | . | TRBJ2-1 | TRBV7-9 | TGTGCCAGCAGCTTCGTACTAGCGGGAGGGAATGAGCAGTTCTTC | CASSFVLAGGNEQFF
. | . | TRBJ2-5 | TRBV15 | TGTGCCACCAGCAGAGTAAGGGGAGGCCTCCTCCTGGAGACCCAGTACTTC | CATSRVRGGLLLETQYF
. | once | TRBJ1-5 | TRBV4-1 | TGCGCCAGCAGCCAAGGACAGGATAATCAGCCCCAGCATTTT | CASSQGQDNQPQHF
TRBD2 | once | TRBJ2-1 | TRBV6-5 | TGTGCCAGCAGTTACGCGGGACTAGGGCTAAATGAGCAGTTCTTC | CASSYAGLGLNEQFF
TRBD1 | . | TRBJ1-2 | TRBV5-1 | TGCGCCAGCAGCTTGACAGGGGGCAACTATGGCTACACCTTC | CASSLTGGNYGYTF
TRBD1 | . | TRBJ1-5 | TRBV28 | TGTGCCAGCAGCTCCCAGGGGGGGGGTCAGCCCCAGCATTTT | CASSSQGGGQPQHF
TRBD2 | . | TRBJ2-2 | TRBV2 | TGTGCCAGCCGAGTAGCGGGAGGCCGCATCGGGGAGCTGTTTTTT | CASRVAGGRIGELFF
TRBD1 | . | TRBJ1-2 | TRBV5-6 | TGTGCCAGCAGCTTGCAACAGGGGGCTAACTATGGCTACACCTTC | CASSLQQGANYGYTF
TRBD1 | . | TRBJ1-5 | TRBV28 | TGTGCCAGCAGTTTGACAGGGGGCAGCAATCAGCCCCAGCATTTT | CASSLTGGSNQPQHF
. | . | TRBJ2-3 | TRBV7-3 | TGTGCCAGCAGCTTAAGTCTGCCGGGAGTAAATACGCAGTATTTT | CASSLSLPGVNTQYF
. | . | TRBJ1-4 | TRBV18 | TGTGCCAGCTCACCAACAGGATTAGCTAATGAAAAACTGTTTTTT | CASSPTGLANEKLFF
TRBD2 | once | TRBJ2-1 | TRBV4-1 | TGCGCCAGCAGCCAAGGTCTCTTAGCGGGGGCTTACAATGAGCAGTTCTTC | CASSQGLLAGAYNEQFF
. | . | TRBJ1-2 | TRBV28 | TGTGCCAGCAGTTGGTCGTTCGGCTACACCTTC | CASSWSFGYTF
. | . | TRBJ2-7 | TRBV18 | TGTGCCAGCTCACCAACAGGGGGCGTAGCGGGAGTCTACGAGCAGTACTTC | CASSPTGGVAGVYEQYF
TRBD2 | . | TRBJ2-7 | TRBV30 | TGTGCCTGGAGTGTAGGTTCGGGAGGAGGGTACGAGCAGTACTTC | CAWSVGSGGGYEQYF
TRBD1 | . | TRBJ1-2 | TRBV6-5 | TGTGCCAGCAGTCCCGGACAGGCCTATGGCTACACCTTC | CASSPGQAYGYTF
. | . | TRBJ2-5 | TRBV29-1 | TGCAGCGCCCGACGGAAACAAGAGACCCAGTACTTC | CSARRKQETQYF
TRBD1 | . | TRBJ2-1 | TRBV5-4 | TGTGCCAGCAGCCGGGACAGCTACAATGAGCAGTTCTTC | CASSRDSYNEQFF
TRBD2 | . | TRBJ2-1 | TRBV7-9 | TGTGCCAGCAGCCCCGGGAGGGTGGGTTACAATGAGCAGTTCTTC | CASSPGRVGYNEQFF
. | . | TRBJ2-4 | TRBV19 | TGTGCCAGTAGCCACCAGGGGAACATTCAGTACTTC | CASSHQGNIQYF
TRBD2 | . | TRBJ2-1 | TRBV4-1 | TGCGCCAGCAGCCAAGGGCGGGAGATCTACAATGAGCAGTTCTTC | CASSQGREIYNEQFF
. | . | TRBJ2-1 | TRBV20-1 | TGCAGTATGGGGAATGAGCAGTTCTTC | CSMGNEQFF
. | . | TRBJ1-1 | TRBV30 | TGTGCCTGGGGCCCCTCCCCCCCAAACACAGGGAGGAACACTGAAGCTTTCTTT | CAWGPSPPNTGRNTEAFF
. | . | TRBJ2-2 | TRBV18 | TGTGCCAGCTCACCACCCACCGGGGAGCTGTTTTTT | CASSPPTGELFF
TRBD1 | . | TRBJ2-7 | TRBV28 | TGTGCCAGCAGCCCAGACAGGGACGAGCAGTACTTC | CASSPDRDEQYF
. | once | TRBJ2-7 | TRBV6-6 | TGTGCCAGCAGTTCGCCGGGGGACTTCGAGCAGTACTTC | CASSSPGDFEQYF
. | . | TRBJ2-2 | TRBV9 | TGTGCCAGCAGCGTAGAAGAGGCGAACCCCGGACGTATCGCCGGGGAGCTGTTTTTT | CASSVEEANPGRIAGELFF
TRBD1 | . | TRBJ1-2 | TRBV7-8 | TGTGCCAGCAGCTTAGCGGGACAGGCTAACTATGGCTACACCTTC | CASSLAGQANYGYTF
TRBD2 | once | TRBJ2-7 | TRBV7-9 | TGTGCCAGCAGCATCCCACTCGCAGGGAGGGCCGGGGAGCAGTACTTC | CASSIPLAGRAGEQYF
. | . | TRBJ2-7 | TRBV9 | TGTGCCAGCAGCGCCGACAGGGAGGGGGGGCAGTACTTC | CASSADREGGQYF
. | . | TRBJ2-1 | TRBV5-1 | TGCGCCAGCAGCTGGTTCGAACTGGGTGAGCAGTTCTTC | CASSWFELGEQFF
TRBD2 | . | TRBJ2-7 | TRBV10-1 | TGCGCCAGCAGTTGGGAACTAGCGGGAGGGCCGAACGAGCAGTACTTC | CASSWELAGGPNEQYF
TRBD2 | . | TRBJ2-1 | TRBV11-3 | TGTGCCAGCAGCTTAGTGGCGGGGGATGAGCAGTTCTTC | CASSLVAGDEQFF
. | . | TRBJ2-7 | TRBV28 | TGTGCCAGCAGTTATTTGGGTTACGAGCAGTACTTC | CASSYLGYEQYF
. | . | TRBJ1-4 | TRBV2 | TGTGCCAGCAGTGGAGACCTCAATGAAAAACTGTTTTTT | CASSGDLNEKLFF
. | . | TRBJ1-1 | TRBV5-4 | TGTGCCAGCAGCTTGCATAACACTGAAGCTTTCTTT | CASSLHNTEAFF
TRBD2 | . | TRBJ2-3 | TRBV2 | TGTGCCAGCAGCCTGGGGCGGGGGAGCACAGATACGCAGTATTTT | CASSLGRGSTDTQYF
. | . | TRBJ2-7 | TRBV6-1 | TGTGCCAGCAGATATACAGTGGGGGGTTCCTACGAGCAGTACTTC | CASRYTVGGSYEQYF
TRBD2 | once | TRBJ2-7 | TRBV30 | TGTGCCTGGGAAACTAGCGGGAGAGGGTACGAGCAGTACTTC | CAWETSGRGYEQYF
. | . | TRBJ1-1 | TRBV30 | TGTGCCTGGAGTGCGGACACGTCGAACACTGAAGCTTTCTTT | CAWSADTSNTEAFF
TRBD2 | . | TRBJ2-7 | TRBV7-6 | TGTGCCAGCAGCTTGGGACTAGCGGGAGGTTCCTACGAGCAGTACTTC | CASSLGLAGGSYEQYF
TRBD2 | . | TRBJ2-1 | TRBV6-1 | TGTGCCAGCAGTGAAAAGAGGCTAGCGGGATCCAATGAGCAGTTCTTC | CASSEKRLAGSNEQFF
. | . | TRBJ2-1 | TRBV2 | TGTGCCAGCAGGGAGACCTATGGGAACAATGAGCAGTTCTTC | CASRETYGNNEQFF